This TCR beta chain was identified during a study of regulatory T cells in long-lasting Graves disease. Study-level results: Few sampled subjects may have lowered accuracy. Persistent Graves' patients possessed reduced TCR diversity relative to recently diagnosed ones.

This clonotype was counted at least ten times. Its antigen is unidentified. Sequencing libraries for TCR beta were prepared with iRepertoire HTBI primers and Arm-PCR of CDR3 regions. TCRdb re-derived calls from the multiplex PCR reads in MiXCR, one entry per CDR3 protein. The table shows about 460,000 distinct CDR3 sequences, with 22% occurring only once. Noted time point: persistent/refractory GD, antithyroid drugs over 5 years with positive TRAb. From PBMCs, RNA was extracted and then used to make the TCR library. This CDR3 is 12 amino acids long. Looked up from germline, CDR1 is SNHLY and CDR2 is FYNNEI. Trimming took off 6 bases at V and 6 bases at J, with 9 bases between the two ends.

V is TRBV2 and J is TRBJ2-4, with D possibly being TRBD2 (5 bases). This clonotype was sampled from a female donor with Graves disease. This specimen consisted of peripheral blood mononuclear cells (PBMCs), obtained when the disease was refractory, from a patient treated with antithyroid drugs. The CDR3 protein is CASRLDLNIQYF. The CDR3 DNA reads as TGTGCCAGCAGACTAGACCTAAACATTCAGTACTTC.